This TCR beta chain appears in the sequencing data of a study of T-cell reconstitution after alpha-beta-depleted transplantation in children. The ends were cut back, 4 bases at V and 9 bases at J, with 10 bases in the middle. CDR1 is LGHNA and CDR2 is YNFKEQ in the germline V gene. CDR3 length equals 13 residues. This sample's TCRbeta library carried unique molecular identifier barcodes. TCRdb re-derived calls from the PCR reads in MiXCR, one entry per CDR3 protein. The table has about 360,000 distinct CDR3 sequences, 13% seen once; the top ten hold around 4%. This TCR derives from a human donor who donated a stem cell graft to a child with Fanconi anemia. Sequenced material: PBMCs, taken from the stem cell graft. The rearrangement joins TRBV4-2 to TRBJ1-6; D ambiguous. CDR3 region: CASSRADRSPLHF. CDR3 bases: TGTGCCAGCAGCCGGGCCGATCGTTCACCCCTCCACTTT.